These 27 T cell receptor beta chains came from one sample sequenced in a study of blood T cell repertoires in COVID-19. This table comes from immunoSEQ multiplex PCR, and its TCRdb copy is limited to in-frame clones, with some not included. Of about 220,000 clones listed, 80% to 90% were seen once; the top ten hold approximately 20%. The specimen was peripheral blood. The receptors originated from a man aged 25-45 years with active or convalescent COVID-19.

The table lists this clone with a few counts. V gene TRBV7-9 combines with J gene TRBJ1-3; the D is unclear. Germline CDR1 SEHNR, CDR2 FQNEAQ (reference sequence). This CDR3 spans 15 amino acids. Trimming took 1 base from V and 0 from J, leaving 7 bases between them. Here the CDR3 DNA reads TGTGCCAGCAGCTTAGGCGACAACTCTGGAAACACCATATATTTT. Protein: CASSLGDNSGNTIYF.

This clone was counted a few times. Sequence at one end of the junction differs from germline and may be a read error. V gene TRBV2 combines with J gene TRBJ2-7, with 10 bases identical to TRBD2. Looked up from germline, CDR1 is SNHLY and CDR2 is FYNNEI. This CDR3 is built from 13 residues. The CDR3 DNA follows: TGTGCCAGCAGTGAACTAGCGGGAGCGAACGCCCACTTC. Its protein product is CASSELAGANAHF.

V and J are TRBV2 and TRBJ2-2; 8 bases fit TRBD2. The CDR3 has 12 residues. The germline V gene encodes CDR1 SNHLY and CDR2 FYNNEI. The V segment lost 6 bases and the J segment 6 bases; nucleotides outside the gene matches: 0. For the CDR3, the DNA is TGTGCCAGCAGGCGGGGGGCCGGGGAGCTGTTTTTT. This codes for CASRRGAGELFF.

J is TRBJ1-1 and V is TRBV19; the D is unclear. Germline V gene lookup returns CDR1 LNHDA and CDR2 SQIVND (reference sequence). V was shortened by 5 bases and J by 3 bases, with 7 bases between the two germline ends. This CDR3 has 12 amino acids. The CDR3 sequence is CASSGGYTEAFF. For the CDR3, the DNA is TGTGCCAGTAGTGGCGGATACACTGAAGCTTTCTTT. The full variable domain, rest sourced from reference TRBV19 and TRBJ1-1, is DGGITQSPKYLFRKEGQNVTLSCEQNLNHDAMYWYRQDPGQGLRLIYYSQIVNDFQKGDIAEGYSVSREKKESFPLTVTSAQKNPTAFYLCASSGGYTEAFFGQGTRLTVV.

The rearrangement links TRBV7-6 to TRBJ1-4; D might be TRBD1 (5 bases). V lost 10 bases and J lost 6, with 18 bases in between. Germline V CDR1 and CDR2: SGHVS, FNYEAQ. CDR3 size: 14 residues. Here the CDR3 DNA reads TGTGCCACCAGGGCGGCGGTAGGGGATGAAAAACTGTTTTTT. This translates into CATRAAVGDEKLFF.

The rearrangement uses TRBV28 and TRBJ1-5, with 7 bases fitting TRBD1. The germline gives CDR1 MDHEN, CDR2 SYDVKM. Trimming cost V 8 bases and J 6 bases; bases outside gene matches: 13. The CDR3 has 15 amino acids. The CDR3 coding sequence is TGTGCCAGCGTAACCTCCGAGGGGGCAGGTCAGCCCCAGCATTTT. This translates into CASVTSEGAGQPQHF.

The chain links TRBV4-1 to TRBJ2-7, with 10 bases identical to TRBD2. The V and J ends lost 4 bases and 2 bases, in that order; junction bases with no gene match: 5. Germline V gene data show CDR1 as MGHRA and CDR2 as YSYEKL. This CDR3 is 15 amino acids long. The CDR3 bases are TGCGCCAGCAGCCCGAGGACTAGCGGCCCCTACGAGCAGTACTTC. It encodes CASSPRTSGPYEQYF.

This chain uses TRBV25-1 with TRBJ1-1; TRBD1 matches at 7 bases. This CDR3 contains 13 residues. CDR1 and CDR2 (germline): MGHDK, SYGVNS. J lost 1 base, V lost 7 bases, and 3 bases had no gene match. CDR3 sequence: CASKDRKNTEAFF. CDR3 sequence (DNA): TGTGCCAGCAAGGACAGGAAGAACACTGAAGCTTTCTTT.

CDR3 protein: CASSWGQGVPGYTF. The CDR3 DNA reads TGCGCCAGCAGCTGGGGACAGGGGGTGCCTGGCTACACCTTC. This sequence joins TRBV5-1 and TRBJ1-2; 11 bases agree with TRBD1. The CDR3 has 14 residues. Losses at the gene ends were 3 bases for V and 7 bases for J; bases not matched to a gene: 5. The germline CDR1 and CDR2 sequences are SGHRS and YFSETQ.

This clone was detected only once. The chain is built from TRBV3-1 (or the pseudogene TRBV3-2) and TRBJ2-3; weak D call: TRBD1 (5 bases). Germline lookup yields CDR1 LGHDT and CDR2 YNNKEL (reference sequence). This CDR3 contains 13 residues. Trimming removed 4 bases at V and 4 bases at J, with 9 bases between. CDR3 in DNA: TGTGCCAGCAGCCCCACCAGGGCAGATACGCAGTATTTT. Translation gives CASSPTRADTQYF.

J is TRBJ1-5 and V is TRBV5-6; 9 nucleotides match TRBD1. CDR1 is SGHDT and CDR2 is YYEEEE in the germline V gene. Trimming took 2 bases from V and 6 from J; bases not matched to a gene: 6. The CDR3 spans 15 residues. The CDR3 loop is CASSFRTGAVQPQHF. The CDR3 region has the DNA TGTGCCAGCAGCTTTCGGACAGGGGCGGTTCAGCCCCAGCATTTT.

The CDR3: CASTSQGGAGNQPQHF. The CDR3 nucleotides read TGTGCCAGCACCTCCCAGGGAGGGGCTGGCAATCAGCCCCAGCATTTT. The J gene is TRBJ1-5, the V gene TRBV7-2, with a weak D call TRBD1 (5 bases). Germline loops: CDR1 SGHTA, CDR2 FQGNSA. The CDR3 consists of 16 residues. Trimming pared 7 bases from V and 2 bases from J, leaving 18 bases between.

The V and J genes are TRBV4-2 and TRBJ2-2, with 8 bases identical to TRBD2. CDR1 LGHNA and CDR2 YNFKEQ come from the germline V gene. J gave up 2 bases and V 2 bases, and 4 bases lay outside the gene matches. The CDR3 runs 16 residues. Here the CDR3 DNA reads TGTGCCAGCAGCCAACCCGGGACTAGAAACACCGGGGAGCTGTTTTTT. Amino acid sequence: CASSQPGTRNTGELFF.

The chain uses TRBV15 and TRBJ2-3; D might be TRBD2 (6 bases). The CDR3 has 17 residues. Trimming stripped 0 bases from V and 4 bases from J, with 17 bases between. Germline CDR1 LNHNV, CDR2 YYDKDF (reference sequence). CDR3 coding DNA: TGTGCCACCAGCAGAGATGTGGCTAGCGCACGGTCAGATACGCAGTATTTT. Translation: CATSRDVASARSDTQYF.

V and J are TRBV19 and TRBJ1-5; D remains ambiguous. Germline loops: CDR1 LNHDA, CDR2 SQIVND (reference sequence). The CDR3 is made up of 16 amino acids. Trimming pared 1 base from V and 6 bases from J, leaving 16 bases between. CDR3 amino acids: CASSIVIDPRSQPQHF. In DNA form, the CDR3 reads TGTGCCAGTAGTATAGTAATCGACCCAAGGAGTCAGCCCCAGCATTTT.

J is TRBJ1-5 and V is TRBV7-8; the D is unclear. Germline values: CDR1 SGHVS, CDR2 FQNEAQ. The V gene lost 5 bases and the J gene lost 3 bases, with 8 bases spanning the gap. The CDR3 is 13 residues long. CDR3 amino acids: CASSGENNQPQHF. The CDR3 DNA follows: TGTGCCAGCAGCGGGGAGAACAATCAGCCCCAGCATTTT.

V and J are TRBV19 and TRBJ2-3; 10 bases align to TRBD1. With V trimmed by 5 bases and J by 4 bases, 9 bases remained unmatched. This CDR3 contains 16 residues. Germline lookup yields CDR1 LNHDA and CDR2 SQIVND (reference sequence). The CDR3 reads CASSQTGGARADTQYF. As DNA, the CDR3 is TGTGCCAGTAGTCAGACAGGGGGCGCTAGGGCAGATACGCAGTATTTT.

Points on this clone: The junction does not match germline at one end; this may be a read error. The chain uses TRBV7-2 and TRBJ2-7; maybe TRBD2 (5 bases). Germline lookup yields CDR1 SGHTA and CDR2 FQGNSA. This CDR3 spans 13 amino acids. This CDR3 reads CAGSLLEHYEQYF. CDR3 DNA: TGTGCCGGCAGCTTACTAGAGCACTACGAGCAGTACTTC.

Concerning this clone: Within the sample, other DNA sequences also encode this same CDR3. This rearrangement joins TRBV9 to TRBJ2-3; TRBD2 agrees at 9 bases. J gave up 1 base and V 0 bases, and 0 bases lay outside the gene matches. The CDR3 totals 15 residues. The germline gives CDR1 SGDLS, CDR2 YYNGEE. CDR3 sequence reads: CASSVGGGGTDTQYF. As DNA, the CDR3 is TGTGCCAGCAGCGTAGGCGGGGGGGGCACAGATACGCAGTATTTT.

J is TRBJ1-3 and V is TRBV5-4; 7 nucleotides line up with TRBD1. The V and J ends lost 0 bases and 5 bases, in that order; junction bases with no gene match: 5. Germline V gives CDR1 SGHNT, CDR2 YYREEE (reference sequence). This CDR3 region has 15 residues. CDR3 amino acids: CASSLGPGQRNTIYF. The CDR3 region has the DNA TGTGCCAGCAGCTTGGGTCCGGGACAGAGAAACACCATATATTTT. Filled out from reference TRBV5-4 and TRBJ1-3, the complete variable domain reads ETGVTQSPTHLIKTRGQQVTLRCSSQSGHNTVSWYQQALGQGPQFIFQYYREEENGRGNFPPRFSGLQFPNYSSELNVNALELDDSALYLCASSLGPGQRNTIYFGEGSWLTVV.

The rearrangement uses TRBV6-2 or TRBV6-3 and TRBJ1-5; D call uncertain. The CDR3 is 15 amino acids. The ends were cut back, 3 bases at V and 8 bases at J, with 17 bases in the middle. CDR1 and CDR2 from the germline V gene are MNHEY and SVGEGT. This chain's CDR3 is CASSYGMAAGEPQHF. CDR3 nucleotide sequence: TGTGCCAGCAGTTATGGTATGGCGGCCGGGGAGCCCCAGCATTTT.

The chain joins TRBV4-1 to TRBJ1-2; no definite D call. The V gene lost 4 bases and the J gene lost 4 bases, with 10 bases spanning the gap. Germline V gives CDR1 MGHRA, CDR2 YSYEKL. The CDR3 has 13 residues. Here the CDR3 DNA reads TGCGCCAGCAGCCCCAAGCTAGGCTATGGCTACACCTTC. Amino acids: CASSPKLGYGYTF.

The V gene is TRBV10-3, the J gene TRBJ1-5, with 7 bases aligning to TRBD1. V was clipped by 6 bases and J by 7 bases; unmatched bases: 6. CDR1 ENHRY and CDR2 SYGVKD come from the germline V gene. The CDR3 is 13 amino acids. The CDR3 sequence is CAIRGDRVQPQHF. CDR3 in DNA: TGTGCCATCAGGGGGGACAGAGTCCAGCCCCAGCATTTT.

In its sample, this clone was seen once. The gene calls are TRBV28 and TRBJ1-5; TRBD1 matches 8 bases. Unmatched junction bases numbered 11, after V lost 3 bases and J lost 7 bases. The germline V gene has CDR1 MDHEN and CDR2 SYDVKM. This CDR3 region has 16 residues. The CDR3 protein is CASSFAVRGLEQPQHF. The CDR3 nucleotides are TGTGCCAGCAGTTTCGCGGTCAGGGGGCTCGAGCAGCCCCAGCATTTT. Full variable domain (outside the CDR3, taken from reference TRBV28 and TRBJ1-5): DVKVTQSSRYLVKRTGEKVFLECVQDMDHENMFWYRQDPGLGLRLIYFSYDVKMKEKGDIPEGYSVSREKKERFSLILESASTNQTSMYLCASSFAVRGLEQPQHFGDGTRLSIL.

V and J are TRBV10-3 and TRBJ1-1; 8 bases agree with TRBD1. Germline lookup yields CDR1 ENHRY and CDR2 SYGVKD. V lost 2 bases and J lost 3; bases outside the gene matches: 2. CDR3 size: 14 residues. The CDR3 spells CAISERTGHTEAFF. CDR3 sequence (DNA): TGTGCCATCAGTGAGAGGACAGGGCACACTGAAGCTTTCTTT.

The CDR3 is CASSLDRTGLFVTQYF. CDR3 sequence (DNA): TGTGCCAGCAGCCTGGACCGTACAGGGTTATTTGTGACCCAGTACTTC. V is TRBV11-2 and J is TRBJ2-5; perhaps TRBD1 as D (6 bases). The CDR3 runs 16 residues. Germline CDR1 reads SGHAT; CDR2 reads FQNNGV. The V gene lost 5 bases and the J gene lost 7 bases, with 23 bases spanning the gap.

The genes are TRBV7-2 and TRBJ1-2, with D possibly being TRBD1 (5 bases). The CDR3 covers 13 residues. Germline loops: CDR1 SGHTA, CDR2 FQGNSA. V was trimmed by 2 bases and J by 8 bases, leaving 12 bases between them. The CDR3 region has the DNA TGTGCCAGCAGCTTACAGGGTTTTGAAGGCTACACCTTC. Translating it yields CASSLQGFEGYTF.